One sample yielded the 20 T cell receptor beta chains listed below, sequenced in a study of T cell clonality in common variable immunodeficiency. Some clones are missing from TCRdb's copy, which holds only in-frame ones; the method was immunoSEQ multiplex PCR. This sample has about 40,000 clones and no singletons, with 2% to 2.5% in the ten largest. Input material: peripheral blood mononuclear cells. The receptors derive from a person aged 18-70 years in good health.

In its sample, this clone was seen many times. The read terminates 3 residues before the CDR3 end, so the remaining end is supplied by the germline J gene. The V gene is TRBV30, the J gene TRBJ2-3, with D perhaps matching TRBD1 (5 bases). Per germline, CDR1 GTSNPN and CDR2 SVGIG (reference sequence). V was shortened by 2 bases and J by 1 base, with 13 bases between the two germline ends. The CDR3 loop spans 15 amino acids. This chain's CDR3 is CAWSPTAYRTDTQYF. The DNA read from the CDR3 is TGTGCCTGGAGTCCGACAGCATATCGCACAGATACG.

At least ten counts were recorded for this clone. The CDR3 extends 3 residues past the end of the read, so its final part is completed from the germline J gene. The chain couples TRBV5-5 to TRBJ2-1; no clear D gene. The length of the CDR3 is 12 residues. In germline, CDR1 is SGHKS, CDR2 YYEKEE (reference sequence). V was clipped by 5 bases and J by 4 bases, with 7 bases between them. CDR3 amino acids: CASRGPYNEQFF. Incomplete CDR3 DNA: TGTGCCAGCAGGGGCCCTTACAATGAG. The full variable domain, rest sourced from reference TRBV5-5 and TRBJ2-1, is DAGVTQSPTHLIKTRGQQVTLRCSPISGHKSVSWYQQVLGQGPQFIFQYYEKEERGRGNFPDRFSARQFPNYSSELNVNALLLGDSALYLCASRGPYNEQFFGPGTRLTVL.

In its sample, this clone was seen many times. From the germline J gene comes the end of the CDR3, since the read stops 3 residues before it. This chain uses TRBV10-1 with TRBJ2-3; 9 nucleotides line up with TRBD2. Germline loops: CDR1 WNHNN, CDR2 SYGVQD (reference sequence). Trimming cost V 0 bases and J 6 bases; bases outside gene matches: 10. The CDR3 totals 17 residues. The CDR3 loop is CASSESVAGVSGDTQYF. The part of the CDR3 DNA that was read is TGCGCCAGCAGTGAGTCGGTAGCGGGAGTCTCCGGGGATACG.

This clone was counted ten times or more. The sequence runs out 3 residues before the end of the CDR3; the remainder is reconstructed from the germline J gene. The chain is built from TRBV20-1 and TRBJ1-2, with D possibly matching TRBD1 (6 bases). This CDR3 has 13 residues. Between the trimmed V and J ends, which lost 3 bases and 7 bases, there was a span of 15 bases. Germline-derived CDR1 and CDR2 are DFQATT and SNEGSKA (reference sequence). CDR3 loop: CSASLQGKGGYTF. The CDR3 DNA, read in part, is TGCAGTGCTAGCCTCCAGGGGAAGGGTGGC.

This clone was seen repeatedly, ten times or more. The CDR3 end is not reached by the read, which stops 3 residues before it; the germline J gene fills it in. The chain is built from TRBV6-1 and TRBJ2-1; TRBD2 matches 8 bases. Germline V gene sequence: CDR1 MNHNS, CDR2 SASEGT. This CDR3 is 15 amino acids long. The J segment lost 5 bases and the V segment lost 4 bases, leaving 7 bases of the junction unmatched. This chain's CDR3 is CASSVGLAGHNEQFF. The sequenced part of the CDR3 DNA is TGTGCCAGCAGTGTTGGGCTAGCGGGCCACAATGAG.

There are many counts of this clone. The missing CDR3 end, 3 residues past where the read stops, is filled in from the germline J gene. The chain employs TRBV20-1 and TRBJ2-7; no clear D gene. This CDR3 is 14 amino acids long. Germline lookup yields CDR1 DFQATT and CDR2 SNEGSKA (reference sequence). Trimming cost V 1 base and J 1 base, with 11 bases left between them. Here the CDR3 reads CSARAGQGSYEQYF. The part of the CDR3 DNA that was read is TGCAGTGCTAGAGCCGGCCAAGGGTCCTACGAG.

There are many counts of this clone. Here the CDR3 reads CASSGPGLAASTDTQYF. Partial CDR3 DNA: TGCGCCAGCAGTGGCCCCGGACTAGCGGCTAGCACAGATACG. The rearrangement links TRBV10-1 to TRBJ2-3; 10 bases fit TRBD2. The sequenced fragment ends 3 residues before the CDR3 boundary, so the rest is inferred from the germline J gene. This CDR3 contains 17 residues. V lost 4 bases, J lost 0 bases, and 7 bases stayed unmatched. Germline assignment: CDR1 WNHNN and CDR2 SYGVQD (reference sequence).

This clone was recorded at least ten times. This CDR3 is CASSLGPQDHSGNTIYF. CDR3 DNA (partial): TGTGCCAGCAGCTTAGGCCCCCAGGATCACTCTGGAAACACC. The chain recombines TRBV7-6 with TRBJ1-3; D not resolved. The read terminates 3 residues before the CDR3 end, so the remaining end is supplied by the germline J gene. The V and J ends lost 1 base and 0 bases respectively, with 13 bases between them. The CDR3 is 17 amino acids. The germline V gene encodes CDR1 SGHVS and CDR2 FNYEAQ.

This clone showed up many times. The CDR3 bases that were read are TGTGCCAGTAGTCCGCAGGGGGTACTAGCTAACTATGGC. It specifies CASSPQGVLANYG. The full CDR3 is CASSPQGVLANYGYTF. The gene calls are TRBV19 and TRBJ1-2; 7 bases fit TRBD1. Read coverage stops 3 residues before the CDR3 terminus; the germline J gene supplies the remainder. This CDR3 is built from 16 residues. Trimming at V came to 5 bases and at J to 0 bases, leaving 9 bases not matched to a gene. The germline CDR1 and CDR2 sequences are LNHDA and SQIVND (reference sequence).

In the case of this clone: The CDR3 is cut off 3 residues early in the read; its end comes from the germline J gene. This chain connects TRBV2 to TRBJ1-5, with D uncertain. Per germline, CDR1 SNHLY and CDR2 FYNNEI. Trimming took 5 bases from V and 0 from J, leaving 11 bases between them. The CDR3 runs 15 residues. CDR3 bases read: TGTGCCAGCAGTCCTCAAGCCTTTAGCAATCAGCCC. Its protein is CASSPQAFSNQP. The full-length CDR3 reads as CASSPQAFSNQPQHF.

The table lists this clone with many counts. Within the sample, other DNA sequences also encode this same CDR3. The CDR3 loop is CASSHLGQASSGNTIYF. The part of the CDR3 DNA that was read is TGCGCCAGCAGCCACCTAGGACAGGCATCCTCTGGAAACACC. The V and J genes are TRBV5-1 and TRBJ1-3, with 7 bases fitting TRBD1. The DNA ends 3 residues before the CDR3 does, and the rest of the CDR3 is filled in from the germline J gene. Germline values: CDR1 SGHRS, CDR2 YFSETQ. V shed 4 bases, J shed 0 bases, and the junction held 10 bases outside the gene matches. There are 17 residues in the CDR3.

This clone has at least ten counts. The CDR3 goes on 3 residues after the read ends, and that part is filled in from the germline J gene. The chain couples TRBV20-1 to TRBJ2-2; 9 bases map to TRBD1. CDR3 size: 16 residues. In germline, CDR1 is DFQATT, CDR2 SNEGSKA (reference sequence). CDR3 DNA (partial): TGCAGTGCTCACATACTTTTTGGGACAGGGAATGAAAAG. Protein: CSAHILFGTGNEK. In full, the CDR3 is CSAHILFGTGNEKLFF.

This clone was detected many times. The CDR3 end is not reached by the read, which stops 3 residues before it; the germline J gene fills it in. This chain joins TRBV19 and TRBJ2-1, with TRBD1 as a possible D gene (5 bases). The V gene lost 4 bases and the J gene lost 9 bases, with 10 bases spanning the gap. Looked up from germline, CDR1 is LNHDA and CDR2 is SQIVND (reference sequence). This CDR3 has 12 amino acids. The CDR3 spells CASSRQSAEQFF. The CDR3 DNA, read in part, is TGTGCCAGTAGTAGACAGTCGGCTGAG.

This clone was seen only a few times. A single base separates this from a much larger clone, so it may be a read error. From the germline J gene comes the end of the CDR3, since the read stops 3 residues before it. The V and J genes are TRBV20-1 and TRBJ2-5; D gene unclear. V lost 2 bases and J lost 0, with 13 bases in between. CDR1 DFQATT and CDR2 SNEGSKA come from the germline V gene (reference sequence). The CDR3 loop spans 15 amino acids. Incomplete CDR3 DNA: TGCAGTGCTAGAATGTATCAGAGGTACCAAGAGACC. This translates into CSARMYQRYQET. The entire CDR3 sequence reads CSARMYQRYQETQYF.

This clone showed up many times. Read data end 3 residues before the CDR3 end; the end is taken from the germline J gene. The gene calls are TRBV29-1 and TRBJ1-1; the match to TRBD1 covers 8 bases. After removal of 6 bases from V and 3 bases from J, the junction contained 9 bases not matched to a gene. CDR1 is SQVTM and CDR2 is ANQGSEA in the germline V gene. The CDR3 runs 14 residues. CDR3 bases read: TGCAGCGTCCCCTCCCCCAGGGGGCACACTGAA. Translating it yields CSVPSPRGHTE. The CDR3 as a whole reads CSVPSPRGHTEAFF. The variable domain in full, completed from reference TRBV29-1 and TRBJ1-1, reads SAVISQKPSRDICQRGTSLTIQCQVDSQVTMMFWYRQQPGQSLTLIATANQGSEATYESGFVIDKFPISRPNLTFSTLTVSNMSPEDSSIYLCSVPSPRGHTEAFFGQGTRLTVV.

This clone was observed at least ten times. From the germline J gene comes the end of the CDR3, since the read stops 3 residues before it. This chain links TRBV20-1 with TRBJ1-1, with D perhaps matching TRBD1 (5 bases). V was clipped by 3 bases and J by 7 bases, with 15 bases between them. The CDR3 loop spans 13 amino acids. CDR1 is DFQATT and CDR2 is SNEGSKA in the germline V gene (reference sequence). The CDR3 protein is CSARFGGVSEAFF. CDR3 DNA, as far as it was read: TGCAGTGCTAGGTTCGGGGGGGTCAGTGAA.

This clone was detected ten times or more. The CDR3 end falls 3 residues outside the read, so it is completed with the germline J gene. This rearrangement joins TRBV5-1 to TRBJ1-1; 7 nucleotides align to TRBD1. The germline V gene has CDR1 SGHRS and CDR2 YFSETQ. This CDR3 contains 14 residues. The junction had 5 bases not matched to a gene; V was cut back by 4 bases and J by 2 bases. The CDR3 DNA, read in part, is TGCGCCAGCAGCCCCGGGACAGTTAACACTGAA. Translation: CASSPGTVNTE. Given in full, the CDR3 is CASSPGTVNTEAFF.

This clone occurred many times. With the read ending 3 residues before the CDR3 end, the germline J gene is used to fill in that end. The V call is TRBV2, the J call TRBJ2-1, with D uncertain. Per the germline V gene, CDR1 is SNHLY and CDR2 is FYNNEI. Trimming left V 7 bases short and J 2 bases short, with 9 bases between. This CDR3 is 13 amino acids long. Partial CDR3 DNA: TGTGCCAGCAAGGTCGACACCTACAATGAG. Amino acid sequence: CASKVDTYNE. The whole CDR3 sequence is CASKVDTYNEQFF.

This clone was recorded many times. The CDR3 end lies 3 residues beyond the end of the read and is filled in from the germline J gene. This sequence joins TRBV14 and TRBJ2-3; TRBD1 is a possible D gene (5 bases). CDR1 is SGHDN and CDR2 is FVKESK in the germline V gene. V was pared by 2 bases and J by 2 bases, with 11 bases between. The CDR3 covers 15 residues. CDR3 bases read: TGTGCCAGCAGCCAATTGGGGCTGAACACAGATACG. Translated: CASSQLGLNTDT. The entire CDR3 sequence reads CASSQLGLNTDTQYF.

This clone turned up a few times. The DNA ends 3 residues before the CDR3 does, and the rest of the CDR3 is filled in from the germline J gene. The V call is TRBV19, the J call TRBJ2-5; 7 positions match TRBD1. The germline CDR1 and CDR2 sequences are LNHDA and SQIVND (reference sequence). This CDR3 region has 16 residues. J was trimmed by 5 bases and V by 2 bases; bases with no gene match: 11. CDR3 DNA (partial): TGTGCCAGTAGTATAAAAAGGGACAGTCGACAGGAGACC. Amino acid sequence: CASSIKRDSRQET. The whole CDR3 sequence reads CASSIKRDSRQETQYF. The variable domain in full, with the rest retrieved from reference TRBV19 and TRBJ2-5, is DGGITQSPKYLFRKEGQNVTLSCEQNLNHDAMYWYRQDPGQGLRLIYYSQIVNDFQKGDIAEGYSVSREKKESFPLTVTSAQKNPTAFYLCASSIKRDSRQETQYFGPGTRLLVL.